Each of the 22 T cell receptor beta chains below was sequenced from the same sample in a study of CD4+ T cells in melanoma. Profiling relied on immunoSEQ multiplex PCR, and the TCRdb table lists in-frame clones only, not all of them. Among approximately 16,000 clones listed, about 60% were seen once. What was sequenced was cells from a culture (not recorded whether cultured in vitro). The receptors shown here come from a human donor with melanoma.

The chain links TRBV30 to TRBJ1-2; D gene uncertain. V was trimmed by 0 bases and J by 5 bases, leaving 13 bases between them. This CDR3 is built from 14 residues. Germline V gene data show CDR1 as GTSNPN and CDR2 as SVGIG (reference sequence). CDR3 sequence reads: CAWSVRVPEYGYTF. Here the CDR3 DNA reads TGTGCCTGGAGTGTACGGGTTCCGGAGTATGGCTACACCTTC.

In this sample, this clone turned up a few times. The chain links TRBV2 to TRBJ1-2; no clear D. Germline values: CDR1 SNHLY, CDR2 FYNNEI. V lost 1 base and J lost 4, with 10 bases in between. The CDR3 spans 14 residues. CDR3 in amino acids: CASSEGNSIYGYTF. CDR3 nucleotides: TGTGCCAGCAGTGAAGGCAACAGCATCTATGGCTACACCTTC. Filled out from reference TRBV2 and TRBJ1-2, the complete variable domain reads EPEVTQTPSHQVTQMGQEVILRCVPISNHLYFYWYRQILGQKVEFLVSFYNNEISEKSEIFDDQFSVERPDGSNFTLKIRSTKLEDSAMYFCASSEGNSIYGYTFGSGTRLTVV.

J is TRBJ1-6 and V is TRBV30; TRBD1 aligns across 7 bases. CDR1 and CDR2 from the germline V gene are GTSNPN and SVGIG (reference sequence). The CDR3 totals 16 residues. Trimming cost V 5 bases and J 4 bases; bases outside gene matches: 11. The CDR3 loop reads CAWRLGGAEYNSPLHF. DNA for the CDR3: TGTGCCTGGCGTTTAGGGGGCGCAGAATATAATTCACCCCTCCACTTT.

The rearrangement uses TRBV5-6 and TRBJ1-5, with 7 bases fitting TRBD1. V lost 4 bases, J lost 7 bases, and 8 bases stayed unmatched. The germline V gene has CDR1 SGHDT and CDR2 YYEEEE. This CDR3 is 14 amino acids long. CDR3 residues: CASSARGKGQPQHF. In DNA, the CDR3 is TGTGCCAGCAGCGCCAGGGGGAAAGGGCAGCCCCAGCATTTT.

This clone rates as medium-sized (0.01 to 0.1%). The J gene is TRBJ1-6, the V gene TRBV18; D is possibly TRBD1 (6 bases). CDR1 and CDR2 (germline): KGHSH, LQKENI. V dropped 6 bases and J dropped 7 bases, with 16 bases sitting between them. The CDR3 totals 15 residues. The DNA for the CDR3 is TGTGCCAGCTCCTGGGGTCAGGGACAAAATTCACCCCTCCACTTT. Translated, it gives CASSWGQGQNSPLHF.

This clone was observed a few times. The J gene is TRBJ1-1, the V gene TRBV9; 7 bases agree with TRBD1. CDR3 length: 16 amino acids. V dropped 4 bases and J dropped 7; count of bases not matched to a gene: 16. CDR1 and CDR2 from the germline V gene are SGDLS and YYNGEE. The CDR3 here is CASSPTTRTGLHEAFF. DNA for the CDR3: TGTGCCAGCAGCCCCACAACCCGGACAGGCTTGCATGAAGCTTTCTTT.

This rearrangement joins TRBV10-1 to TRBJ2-3; the match to TRBD2 covers 8 bases. V lost 3 bases and J lost 8; bases outside the gene matches: 13. The germline V gene has CDR1 WNHNN and CDR2 SYGVQD (reference sequence). This CDR3 is built from 16 residues. The CDR3 reads CASSDLRGGSAGTQYF. In DNA form, the CDR3 reads TGCGCCAGCAGTGATCTACGGGGGGGCTCCGCCGGTACGCAGTATTTT.

The CDR3 reads CASAWGGPRGYTF. CDR3 nucleotide sequence: TGTGCCAGCGCGTGGGGGGGCCCCCGGGGCTACACCTTC. This chain links TRBV5-8 with TRBJ1-2, with D perhaps matching TRBD1 (6 bases). V was trimmed by 7 bases and J by 8 bases, leaving 18 bases between them. Germline lookup yields CDR1 SGHTS and CDR2 YDEGEE. The CDR3 length is 13 residues.

This clone was counted only a few times. The rearrangement links TRBV11-2 to TRBJ2-3; tentative D call: TRBD1 (7 bases). Looked up from germline, CDR1 is SGHAT and CDR2 is FQNNGV. Trimming cost V 5 bases and J 1 base, with 22 bases left between them. The CDR3 contains 18 residues. The DNA for the CDR3 is TGTGCCAGCAGCCTACAACACGGCGGCAGGGGGGGCACAGATACGCAGTATTTT. Encoded protein: CASSLQHGGRGGTDTQYF.

The J gene is TRBJ1-2, the V gene TRBV5-3, with TRBD1 identical over 7 bases. TRBV5-3 is placed among ORFs of uncertain function. Germline trimming cut 4 bases from V and 7 bases from J; bases unmatched to any gene: 16. The CDR3 runs to 16 residues. CDR3 in DNA: TGTGCCAGAAGCCCGTGGAGTGTTACAGGGGACTGTGGCTACACCTTC. Protein product: CARSPWSVTGDCGYTF.

The V and J genes are TRBV6-5 and TRBJ1-5; TRBD1 is a possible D gene (6 bases). The V and J ends lost 2 bases and 3 bases respectively, with 11 bases between them. The CDR3 runs to 15 residues. In germline, CDR1 is MNHEY, CDR2 SVGAGI. CDR3 sequence reads: CASSYDGGLNQPQHF. CDR3 DNA sequence: TGTGCCAGCAGTTACGACGGGGGCCTCAATCAGCCCCAGCATTTT.

The chain is built from TRBV29-1 and TRBJ1-6, with D possibly TRBD1 on 6 matching bases. This CDR3 comprises 13 residues. V was shortened by 7 bases and J by 12 bases, with 19 bases between the two germline ends. The germline V gene encodes CDR1 SQVTM and CDR2 ANQGSEA. The chain's CDR3 is CSGLQGRKGPLHF. CDR3 nucleotides: TGCAGCGGGTTACAGGGCCGTAAGGGACCCCTCCACTTT. The full variable domain, completed using reference TRBV29-1 and TRBJ1-6, is SAVISQKPSRDICQRGTSLTIQCQVDSQVTMMFWYRQQPGQSLTLIATANQGSEATYESGFVIDKFPISRPNLTFSTLTVSNMSPEDSSIYLCSGLQGRKGPLHFGNGTRLTVT.

The genes are TRBV2 and TRBJ1-4; TRBD1 is a possible D gene (6 bases). Germline loops: CDR1 SNHLY, CDR2 FYNNEI. CDR3 length: 15 residues. Trimming left V 4 bases short and J 5 bases short, with 14 bases between. The CDR3 sequence is CASSGETGRNEKLFF. The DNA of the CDR3 is TGTGCCAGCAGTGGCGAGACAGGACGCAATGAAAAACTGTTTTTT.

The V and J genes are TRBV7-2 and TRBJ1-2; D gene ambiguous. The CDR3 is 11 residues long. Trimming removed 1 base at V and 10 bases at J, with 7 bases between. Germline CDR1 and CDR2: SGHTA and FQGNSA. The CDR3: CASSLVWDYTF. In DNA form, the CDR3 reads TGTGCCAGCAGCTTAGTTTGGGACTACACCTTC.

CDR3 protein: CASSMGLAGADTQYF. The CDR3 region has the DNA TGTGCCAGTAGTATGGGACTAGCGGGGGCAGATACGCAGTATTTT. This chain uses TRBV19 with TRBJ2-3; 14 bases agree with TRBD2. The CDR3 has 15 amino acids. Germline CDR1 LNHDA, CDR2 SQIVND (reference sequence). V lost 3 bases and J lost 4; bases outside the gene matches: 0.

The V and J genes are TRBV6-5 and TRBJ1-4; TRBD1 matches 7 bases. Germline loops: CDR1 MNHEY, CDR2 SVGAGI. The CDR3 sequence is 13 residues long. V shed 2 bases and J 8 bases; nucleotides not matched to a gene: 2. This CDR3 reads CASSYGDSEKLFF. The CDR3 DNA sequence: TGTGCCAGCAGTTACGGGGACAGCGAAAAACTGTTTTTT.

The V and J genes are TRBV9 and TRBJ2-3, with 9 bases that match TRBD1. Germline CDR1 reads SGDLS; CDR2 reads YYNGEE. CDR3 length: 15 residues. Losses at the gene ends were 3 bases for V and 2 bases for J; bases not matched to a gene: 4. The CDR3 bases are TGTGCCAGCAGCGCCGGACAGGGGCCCACAGATACGCAGTATTTT. It translates to CASSAGQGPTDTQYF.

The DNA of the CDR3 is TGTGCCATCAGTCCAGCGGGGGGGTTCGGTGAGCAGTTCTTC. It yields the protein CAISPAGGFGEQFF. This chain uses TRBV10-3 with TRBJ2-1; TRBD2 aligns across 10 bases. The CDR3 spans 14 residues. Germline CDR1 reads ENHRY; CDR2 reads SYGVKD. V trimming: 5 bases; J trimming: 9 bases; junction bases outside the gene matches: 7.

This sequence joins TRBV18 and TRBJ2-2; D gene unclear. The V and J ends lost 6 bases and 6 bases respectively, with 14 bases between them. Germline lookup yields CDR1 KGHSH and CDR2 LQKENI. This CDR3 is 14 amino acids long. CDR3 in amino acids: CASSLQASAGELFF. CDR3 sequence (DNA): TGTGCCAGCTCGCTCCAAGCGAGCGCCGGGGAGCTGTTTTTT.

This CDR3 reads CASRSGLYEQYF. Here the CDR3 DNA reads TGTGCCAGCAGATCGGGACTCTACGAGCAGTACTTC. The J gene is TRBJ2-7, the V gene TRBV27; the D gene is possibly TRBD2 (6 bases). This CDR3 contains 12 residues. In germline, CDR1 is MNHEY, CDR2 SMNVEV (reference sequence). Trimming cost V 6 bases and J 3 bases, with 9 bases left between them.

This sequence joins TRBV5-4 and TRBJ2-5, with 9 bases lining up with TRBD1. V shed 2 bases and J 5 bases; nucleotides not matched to a gene: 7. This CDR3 is built from 15 residues. Germline V CDR1 and CDR2: SGHNT, YYREEE (reference sequence). CDR3 in DNA: TGTGCCAGCAGCTTACCGGGACAGGGCAGGGAGACCCAGTACTTC. This encodes CASSLPGQGRETQYF.

In this sample, this clone turned up a few times. The chain employs TRBV7-3 and TRBJ2-3; D assignment may be TRBD1 or TRBD2 (5 bases each). V lost 2 bases and J lost 6, with 9 bases in between. Germline lookup yields CDR1 SGHTA and CDR2 FQGTGA. The CDR3 length is 13 residues. The CDR3: CASSLDGADTQYF. The CDR3 bases are TGTGCCAGCAGCTTAGACGGGGCGGATACGCAGTATTTT.